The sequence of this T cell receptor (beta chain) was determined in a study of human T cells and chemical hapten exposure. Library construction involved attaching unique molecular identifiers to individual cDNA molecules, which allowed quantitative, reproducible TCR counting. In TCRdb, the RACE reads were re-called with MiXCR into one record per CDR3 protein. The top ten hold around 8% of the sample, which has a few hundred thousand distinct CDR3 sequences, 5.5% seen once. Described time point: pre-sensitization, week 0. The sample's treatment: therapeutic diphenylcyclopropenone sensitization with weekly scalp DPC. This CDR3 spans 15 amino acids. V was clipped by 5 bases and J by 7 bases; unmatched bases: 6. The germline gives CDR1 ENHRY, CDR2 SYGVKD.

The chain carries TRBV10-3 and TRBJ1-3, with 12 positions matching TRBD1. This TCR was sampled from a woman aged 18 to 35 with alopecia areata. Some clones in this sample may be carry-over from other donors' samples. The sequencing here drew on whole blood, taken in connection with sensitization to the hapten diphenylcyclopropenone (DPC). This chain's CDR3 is CAISSPGQGANTIYF. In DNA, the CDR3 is TGTGCCATCAGTTCCCCGGGACAGGGGGCGAACACCATATATTTT.